This T cell receptor beta chain appears in the sequencing data of a study of blood T cell repertoires in COVID-19. Overall study context: Whether acute or convalescent, the COVID-19 samples came from the United States, Italy and Spain. In each case, the material was cDNA or gDNA derived from T cells, B-cell-depleted T cells, or PBMCs.

Generated by immunoSEQ multiplex PCR, the TCRdb table keeps only in-frame clones and is missing some. The sample holds some 240,000 clones, about 85% seen once. The cohort comprised adults aged about 18 to 90 years residing in 24 US areas. Clinical history as reported by participants underpinned cohort assignment. Trimming took off 0 bases at V and 4 bases at J, with 12 bases between the two ends. The germline V gene encodes CDR1 SEHNR and CDR2 FQNEAQ (reference sequence). The CDR3 length is 16 residues. The V call is TRBV7-9, the J call TRBJ2-2, with D maybe TRBD2 (7 bases). Sequenced material: PBMCs or T cells enriched from blood (not recorded which). The receptor was isolated from a woman between 50 and 59 years old who had been exposed to COVID-19. Here the CDR3 DNA reads TGTGCCAGCAGCTTAGCCGGGGGGCGAAGCACCGGGGAGCTGTTTTTT. Translated, it gives CASSLAGGRSTGELFF.